This record looks at one TCR beta chain sequence and its context. Its target is unknown. The germline CDR1 and CDR2 sequences are MNHNS and SASEGT. The V segment lost 3 bases and the J segment 3 bases; nucleotides outside the gene matches: 6. This CDR3 contains 15 residues. The PCR was carried out with 60 Vbeta primers and 13 Jbeta primers. Only in-frame clones appear in the TCRdb table, and some are missing; sequencing was by immunoSEQ multiplex PCR. The sample lists roughly 18,000 clones, 65% to 75% occurring once. The sample belongs to a study of cytomegalovirus exposure and HLA in healthy donors. The study, taken as a whole, reports: What a later analysis showed was that several of the most significant clusters appeared linked to common viral pathogens.

This chain uses TRBV6-1 with TRBJ1-1, with 8 bases lining up with TRBD1. The sequenced sample consisted of PBMCs. The sequence came from a man aged 18 to 30 in good health and CMV-seronegative. CDR3 loop: CASSDGTGPDTEAFF. As DNA, the CDR3 is TGTGCCAGCAGTGACGGGACAGGCCCGGACACTGAAGCTTTCTTT.